This TCR beta chain stems from a study of TIL therapy for anti-PD-1-resistant metastatic lung cancer. Looking at the study overall: Tumors carried a median about 1.4 non-synonymous mutations per megabase.

The germline V gene encodes CDR1 MDHEN and CDR2 SYDVKM. The CDR3 spans 16 residues. V lost 5 bases and J lost 4; bases outside the gene matches: 5. Sample time point: pre-treatment sample, taken before nivolumab and TIL therapy. Adults with stage 4 NSCLC were enrolled in a phase I trial. Sequencing used immunoSEQ v3. Some clones are missing from TCRdb's copy, which holds only in-frame ones; the method was immunoSEQ multiplex PCR. The sample lists some 18,000 clones, about four fifths seen once, with 2.2% in the top ten. The chain links TRBV28 to TRBJ2-1, with TRBD2 identical over 13 bases. The TCR comes from a person aged 25 to 79 with non-small cell lung cancer. Material: blood, obtained at baseline. The CDR3 reads CASSTTTSGRYNEQFF. Written as DNA, the CDR3 is TGTGCCAGCAGTACCACGACTAGCGGGAGGTACAATGAGCAGTTCTTC. Based on the CDR3 plus reference TRBV28 and TRBJ2-1, the full variable domain is DVKVTQSSRYLVKRTGEKVFLECVQDMDHENMFWYRQDPGLGLRLIYFSYDVKMKEKGDIPEGYSVSREKKERFSLILESASTNQTSMYLCASSTTTSGRYNEQFFGPGTRLTVL.